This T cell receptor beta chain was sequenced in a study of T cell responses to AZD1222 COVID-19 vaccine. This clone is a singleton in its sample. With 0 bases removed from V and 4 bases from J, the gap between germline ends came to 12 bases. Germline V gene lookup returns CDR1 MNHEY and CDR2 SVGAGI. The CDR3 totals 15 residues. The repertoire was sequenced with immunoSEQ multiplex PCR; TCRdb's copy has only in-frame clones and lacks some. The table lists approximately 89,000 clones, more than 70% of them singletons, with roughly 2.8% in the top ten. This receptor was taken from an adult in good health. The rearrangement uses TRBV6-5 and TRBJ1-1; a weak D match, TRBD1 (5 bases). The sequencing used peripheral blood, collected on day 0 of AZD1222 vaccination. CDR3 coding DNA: TGTGCCAGCAGTTACTCAGGAGGGGTTATCACTGAAGCTTTCTTT. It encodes CASSYSGGVITEAFF.